This T cell receptor beta chain was recovered during a study of OX40 agonist ivuxolimab in advanced cancers. Overall study context: Patients received ivuxolimab, an agonistic anti-OX40 (CD134) antibody. Prior anti-PD-1, anti-PD-L1 or anti-CTLA-4 therapy was allowed; approximately 40% had some.

Assay: immunoSEQ multiplex PCR; the TCRdb copy retains only in-frame clones and omits some. The repertoire includes around 80,000 clones, around 86% of them detected once, and 0.32% sits in the top ten. Germline V lookup: CDR1 MDHEN, CDR2 SYDVKM. CDR3 length: 13 amino acids. Trimming took off 6 bases at V and 2 bases at J, with 10 bases between the two ends. For this clone: As yet, its antigen is unknown.

Regarding the study as a whole: At 0.1 to 3.0 mg/kg and by week 6, clonal expansion occurred in CD4+ and CD8+ blood T cells.

The chain combines TRBV28 with TRBJ2-5; possibly TRBD2 for D (6 bases). Here the sequenced sample was CD4+ or CD8+ T cells sorted from blood, taken in a trial of the OX40 agonist ivuxolimab. The TCR originated in an adult with an advanced solid tumor such as melanoma, head and neck, liver or kidney cancer. The CDR3 nucleotides are TGTGCCAGCAGGTTAAGCGGGCAAGAGACCCAGTACTTC. Translation gives CASRLSGQETQYF.